These 26 T cell receptor beta chains share one sample of origin, sequenced in a study of blood T cell repertoires in COVID-19. Generated by immunoSEQ multiplex PCR, the TCRdb table keeps only in-frame clones and is missing some. This table holds around 200,000 clones, roughly 84% found once. Sequenced: peripheral blood. These receptor sequences come from a woman at least 80 years old with acute or convalescent COVID-19.

This clone was seen a few times. The rearrangement uses TRBV11-2 and TRBJ2-7, with 7 bases that match TRBD2. V lost 3 bases to trimming and J lost 3 bases; unmatched junction nucleotides: 11. The germline gives CDR1 SGHAT, CDR2 FQNNGV. The CDR3 length is 16 residues. The CDR3 nucleotides are TGTGCCAGCAGCTTCTCCCCGCTAGCGGCAGACTACGAGCAGTACTTC. Residues: CASSFSPLAADYEQYF.

The rearrangement joins TRBV5-1 to TRBJ2-3; 13 bases match TRBD2. Germline CDR1 is SGHRS and CDR2 is YFSETQ. CDR3 size: 18 residues. With V trimmed by 4 bases and J by 0 bases, 8 bases remained unmatched. In DNA, the CDR3 is TGCGCCAGCAGCCGGACTAGCGGGAGACTATACAGCACAGATACGCAGTATTTT. The encoded protein is CASSRTSGRLYSTDTQYF.

The chain uses TRBV6-5 and TRBJ2-5; 8 bases line up with TRBD2. Germline CDR1 MNHEY, CDR2 SVGAGI. There are 15 residues in the CDR3. V dropped 8 bases and J dropped 4; count of bases not matched to a gene: 12. As DNA, the CDR3 is TGTGCCAGCTCCAAATTAGCGGGAATGGGAGAGACCCAGTACTTC. It translates to CASSKLAGMGETQYF.

The chain couples TRBV11-1 to TRBJ2-7, with TRBD2 matching over 10 bases. The CDR3 loop spans 13 amino acids. Trimming removed 6 bases from V and 5 bases from J; junction bases left unmatched: 4. From germline, CDR1 is SGHAT and CDR2 FQDESV (reference sequence). The CDR3 loop reads CASREAGGNEQYF. For the CDR3, the DNA is TGTGCCAGCAGAGAAGCGGGAGGGAACGAGCAGTACTTC.

DNA for the CDR3: TGTGCCAGCAGCTTAGCAGGACTAGCGGGACTGGATGAGCAGTTCTTC. Its translation is CASSLAGLAGLDEQFF. The chain couples TRBV11-2 to TRBJ2-1, with 12 bases matching TRBD2. Unmatched junction bases numbered 6, after V lost 1 base and J lost 8 bases. The CDR3 runs 16 residues. Germline V lookup: CDR1 SGHAT, CDR2 FQNNGV. Supplemented by reference TRBV11-2 and TRBJ2-1, the full variable domain reads EAGVAQSPRYKIIEKRQSVAFWCNPISGHATLYWYQQILGQGPKLLIQFQNNGVVDDSQLPKDRFSAERLKGVDSTLKIQPAKLEDSAVYLCASSLAGLAGLDEQFFGPGTRLTVL.

This chain joins TRBV6-6 and TRBJ2-3; D is undetermined. Trimming pared 5 bases from V and 8 bases from J, leaving 14 bases between. The CDR3 is 13 residues long. In germline, CDR1 is MNHNY, CDR2 SVGAGI (reference sequence). The CDR3 spells CASSPSPRFTQYF. The CDR3 bases are TGTGCCAGCAGTCCCTCACCGCGATTTACGCAGTATTTT.

V and J are TRBV5-1 and TRBJ1-1; a possible D gene is TRBD1 (6 bases). V lost 2 bases and J lost 3, with 14 bases in between. Germline lookup yields CDR1 SGHRS and CDR2 YFSETQ. The CDR3 runs 15 residues. CDR3 in amino acids: CASSFTGNMDTEAFF. The CDR3 nucleotides are TGCGCCAGCAGCTTTACAGGGAATATGGACACTGAAGCTTTCTTT.

This rearrangement joins TRBV6-2 or TRBV6-3 to TRBJ2-7; TRBD1 aligns across 7 bases. Germline-derived CDR1 and CDR2 are MNHEY and SVGEGT. Losses at the gene ends were 2 bases for V and 7 bases for J; bases not matched to a gene: 5. The CDR3 covers 13 residues. As DNA, the CDR3 is TGTGCCAGCAGTTACGTTGACAGGGAGGAGCAGTACTTC. Translating gives CASSYVDREEQYF.

This clone was observed a handful of times. The V call is TRBV7-9, the J call TRBJ2-1; TRBD1 aligns across 9 bases. The CDR3 has 14 amino acids. Germline V lookup: CDR1 SEHNR, CDR2 FQNEAQ (reference sequence). The J segment lost 7 bases and the V segment lost 5 bases, leaving 6 bases of the junction unmatched. CDR3 amino acids: CASSHGQGRNEQFF. In DNA form, the CDR3 reads TGTGCCAGCAGCCACGGACAGGGGAGGAATGAGCAGTTCTTC.

This clone appeared many times. The chain carries TRBV28 and TRBJ2-7, with D maybe TRBD1 (6 bases). The V gene's germline CDR1 is MDHEN and CDR2 SYDVKM. V lost 8 bases to trimming and J lost 0 bases, with 17 bases between them. This CDR3 spans 15 amino acids. CDR3 amino acids: CASGQGQGHSYEQYF. CDR3 DNA sequence: TGTGCCAGCGGCCAAGGGCAGGGGCACTCCTACGAGCAGTACTTC.

V usage is TRBV5-3 and J usage is TRBJ2-7; 10 positions match TRBD2. TRBV5-3 is an ORF for which the function is uncertain. The J segment lost 5 bases and the V segment lost 4 bases, leaving 9 bases of the junction unmatched. This CDR3 comprises 15 residues. The CDR3 DNA reads as TGTGCCAGAAGCAGACAGCGGGAGGGCCTCCACGAGCAGTACTTC. Translating it yields CARSRQREGLHEQYF.

This clone appeared a single time. The chain is built from TRBV10-2 and TRBJ1-2; 10 bases are a match to TRBD1. Trimming took 5 bases from V and 4 from J; bases not matched to a gene: 7. The CDR3 contains 15 residues. Germline values: CDR1 WSHSY, CDR2 SAAADI. CDR3 DNA sequence: TGCGCCAGCAGTCTTAGACAGGGGGCGGTCTATGGCTACACCTTC. It yields the protein CASSLRQGAVYGYTF.

This rearrangement joins TRBV19 to TRBJ1-2; TRBD1 matches at 9 bases. This CDR3 spans 16 amino acids. V lost 5 bases, J lost 0 bases, and 7 bases stayed unmatched. CDR1 LNHDA and CDR2 SQIVND come from the germline V gene (reference sequence). The CDR3 DNA reads as TGTGCCAGTAGTCCAACCCGGGACAGGGCTAACTATGGCTACACCTTC. Its protein product is CASSPTRDRANYGYTF. The variable domain in full, with the rest retrieved from reference TRBV19 and TRBJ1-2, is DGGITQSPKYLFRKEGQNVTLSCEQNLNHDAMYWYRQDPGQGLRLIYYSQIVNDFQKGDIAEGYSVSREKKESFPLTVTSAQKNPTAFYLCASSPTRDRANYGYTFGSGTRLTVV.

The chain uses TRBV29-1 and TRBJ2-1, with 7 bases that match TRBD2. The germline V gene encodes CDR1 SQVTM and CDR2 ANQGSEA. J lost 2 bases, V lost 7 bases, and 5 bases had no gene match. This CDR3 comprises 13 residues. The CDR3 coding sequence is TGCAGCGCCACTCGGGAGGCCTACAATGAGCAGTTCTTC. The encoded protein is CSATREAYNEQFF.

About this clone: This same CDR3 is encoded by further DNA sequences in the sample. The gene calls are TRBV7-2 and TRBJ2-3; D uncertain. Per germline, CDR1 SGHTA and CDR2 FQGNSA. CDR3 size: 12 residues. Trimming left V 3 bases short and J 2 bases short, with 3 bases between. In nucleotides, the CDR3 is TGTGCCAGCAGCTTCTACACAGATACGCAGTATTTT. This codes for CASSFYTDTQYF. Full variable domain (rest looked up from reference TRBV7-2 and TRBJ2-3): GAGVSQSPSNKVTEKGKDVELRCDPISGHTALYWYRQSLGQGLEFLIYFQGNSAPDKSGLPSDRFSAERTGGSVSTLTIQRTQQEDSAVYLCASSFYTDTQYFGPGTRLTVL.

The rearrangement joins TRBV5-1 to TRBJ2-2; possibly TRBD2 for D (5 bases). Deletions cut 0 bases from V and 2 bases from J, with 8 bases between. The CDR3 has 15 residues. The germline gives CDR1 SGHRS, CDR2 YFSETQ. CDR3 residues: CASSLVRGNTGELFF. The CDR3 DNA reads TGCGCCAGCAGCTTGGTTCGGGGTAACACCGGGGAGCTGTTTTTT.

This chain joins TRBV7-2 and TRBJ1-1; TRBD1 matches 7 bases. Germline loops: CDR1 SGHTA, CDR2 FQGNSA. The junction had 5 bases not matched to a gene; V was cut back by 2 bases and J by 5 bases. This CDR3 has 14 amino acids. The CDR3 bases are TGTGCCAGCAGCTTATTCAGGGGGGAAACTGAAGCTTTCTTT. Its translation: CASSLFRGETEAFF.

This chain joins TRBV15 and TRBJ1-2; 7 nucleotides match TRBD1. V shed 2 bases, J shed 4 bases, and the junction held 10 bases outside the gene matches. The CDR3 has 16 amino acids. Germline CDR1 LNHNV, CDR2 YYDKDF (reference sequence). CDR3: CATSRRQGGSGYGYTF. The CDR3 coding sequence is TGTGCCACCAGCAGAAGACAGGGCGGTTCAGGCTATGGCTACACCTTC.

The V call is TRBV29-1, the J call TRBJ2-2; D not resolved. In germline, CDR1 is SQVTM, CDR2 ANQGSEA. The CDR3 has 13 amino acids. Between the trimmed V and J ends, which lost 3 bases and 5 bases, there was a span of 10 bases. Here the CDR3 DNA reads TGCAGCGTTGACTCGGGTCGGACCGGGGAGCTGTTTTTT. It specifies CSVDSGRTGELFF.

The chain carries TRBV7-2 and TRBJ2-1; D not certain. This CDR3 spans 12 amino acids. CDR1 and CDR2 (germline): SGHTA, FQGNSA. V was cut by 5 bases and J by 4 bases, with 6 bases left in between. The DNA of the CDR3 is TGTGCCAGCAGCCTACGGTACAATGAGCAGTTCTTC. It is translated as CASSLRYNEQFF. The full variable domain, with the rest looked up from reference TRBV7-2 and TRBJ2-1, is GAGVSQSPSNKVTEKGKDVELRCDPISGHTALYWYRQSLGQGLEFLIYFQGNSAPDKSGLPSDRFSAERTGGSVSTLTIQRTQQEDSAVYLCASSLRYNEQFFGPGTRLTVL.

V and J are TRBV7-9 and TRBJ1-2; a weak D match, TRBD1 (5 bases). Trimming shortened V by 0 bases and J by 8 bases, and 13 bases separated the two germline ends. This CDR3 has 14 amino acids. The germline CDR1 and CDR2 sequences are SEHNR and FQNEAQ (reference sequence). The CDR3, as DNA: TGTGCCAGCAGCTTAGCCGGCCTCTGGGGCGGCTACACCTTC. Translation gives CASSLAGLWGGYTF.

The chain uses TRBV27 and TRBJ2-3, with TRBD2 matching 8 bases. J was trimmed by 4 bases and V by 5 bases; bases with no gene match: 14. Germline V lookup: CDR1 MNHEY, CDR2 SMNVEV (reference sequence). The CDR3 runs to 17 residues. In nucleotides, the CDR3 is TGTGCCAGCAGTCTCCTCAGCGGGAGTAACCACGCAGATACGCAGTATTTT. Its protein is CASSLLSGSNHADTQYF.

Only a few counts were recorded for this clone. Germline is not matched at one junction end, which may reflect a read error. The rearrangement uses TRBV5-6 and TRBJ1-2, with 8 bases identical to TRBD1. Germline-derived CDR1 and CDR2 are SGHDT and YYEEEE. The length of the CDR3 is 13 residues. The CDR3 region is CASSYGDRKLFAF. In DNA, the CDR3 is TGTGCCAGCAGCTATGGGGACAGGAAGCTTTTCGCCTTC.

The chain has TRBV12-5 and TRBJ1-3; 9 bases agree with TRBD1. CDR1 and CDR2 from the germline V gene are LGHNT and FRNRAP. There are 16 residues in the CDR3. V was clipped by 1 base and J by 2 bases; unmatched bases: 3. As DNA, the CDR3 is TGTGCTAGTGGTTTGGGACAGGGGGTGGCTGGAAACACCATATATTTT. It translates to CASGLGQGVAGNTIYF. The complete variable domain, with remaining parts taken from reference TRBV12-5 and TRBJ1-3, reads DARVTQTPRHKVTEMGQEVTMRCQPILGHNTVFWYRQTMMQGLELLAYFRNRAPLDDSGMPKDRFSAEMPDATLATLKIQPSEPRDSAVYFCASGLGQGVAGNTIYFGEGSWLTVV.

The chain couples TRBV11-1 to TRBJ2-7, with 11 positions matching TRBD2. The CDR3 totals 16 residues. The trim removed 4 bases at V and 3 bases at J, leaving 8 bases unmatched. Per the germline V gene, CDR1 is SGHAT and CDR2 is FQDESV (reference sequence). CDR3 residues: CASSSFLAGGNYEQYF. The CDR3 DNA is TGTGCCAGCAGCTCCTTCCTAGCGGGAGGCAACTACGAGCAGTACTTC.

This chain joins TRBV7-8 and TRBJ2-5; D is uncertain. The length of the CDR3 is 15 residues. Per germline, CDR1 SGHVS and CDR2 FQNEAQ. The germline V and J ends were trimmed by 4 bases and 4 bases, with 16 bases remaining between them. The DNA for the CDR3 is TGTGCCAGCAGCTACCCGGAGAGATATCGAGAGACCCAGTACTTC. This encodes CASSYPERYRETQYF.